The 18 T cell receptor beta chains reported below all come from one sample, sequenced in a study of T cells in localized non-small cell lung cancer. Here immunoSEQ multiplex PCR was the method, and the copy in TCRdb shows in-frame clones only, minus some. The sample yields about 33,000 clones, approximately 90% seen once. The sample in question was peripheral blood, obtained before any cancer treatment. These receptors were obtained from a female donor at least 60 years old with stage I lung adenocarcinoma.

V gene TRBV7-9 combines with J gene TRBJ1-2; a possible D gene is TRBD1 (6 bases). V was shortened by 2 bases and J by 8 bases, with 6 bases between the two germline ends. Germline values: CDR1 SEHNR, CDR2 FQNEAQ (reference sequence). The CDR3 loop spans 11 amino acids. CDR3 sequence: CASSLQGGYTF. The CDR3 coding sequence is TGTGCCAGCAGCTTACAGGGGGGCTACACCTTC.

The genes are TRBV7-9 and TRBJ1-1; 7 nucleotides align to TRBD1. CDR1 is SEHNR and CDR2 is FQNEAQ in the germline V gene (reference sequence). V was pared by 4 bases and J by 10 bases, with 3 bases of the junction left unmatched. This CDR3 contains 11 residues. In nucleotides, the CDR3 is TGTGCCAGCAGCTCGGGGGACAGAGCTTTCTTT. Its protein product is CASSSGDRAFF.

The chain has TRBV10-3 and TRBJ1-5; 9 bases match TRBD1. Losses at the gene ends were 4 bases for V and 7 bases for J; bases not matched to a gene: 5. The germline CDR1 and CDR2 sequences are ENHRY and SYGVKD. The CDR3 sequence is 14 residues long. The CDR3 DNA is TGTGCCATCAGTGCGTCGGACAGGGGCCAGCCCCAGCATTTT. It is translated as CAISASDRGQPQHF.

This rearrangement joins TRBV6-1 to TRBJ2-5, with 15 bases lining up with TRBD2. Trimming removed 6 bases from V and 5 bases from J; junction bases left unmatched: 4. CDR3 length equals 15 residues. Germline lookup yields CDR1 MNHNS and CDR2 SASEGT. CDR3 loop: CASSPGLAGGETQYF. The CDR3 bases are TGTGCCAGCAGCCCGGGACTAGCGGGGGGTGAGACCCAGTACTTC.

The genes are TRBV7-8 and TRBJ1-1; D unclear. Germline values: CDR1 SGHVS, CDR2 FQNEAQ. The CDR3 has 12 residues. Deletions cut 2 bases from V and 7 bases from J, with 8 bases between. The CDR3 DNA reads TGTGCCAGCAGCTTATCAGTCAGTGAAGCTTTCTTT. The encoded protein is CASSLSVSEAFF.

This rearrangement joins TRBV5-1 to TRBJ1-1, with D maybe TRBD1 (6 bases). Trimming took off 4 bases at V and 1 base at J, with 14 bases between the two ends. The CDR3 length is 15 residues. Germline V gene sequence: CDR1 SGHRS, CDR2 YFSETQ. The CDR3 DNA reads as TGCGCCAGCAGCGACTCAGGGGACCCGAACACTGAAGCTTTCTTT. Translating it yields CASSDSGDPNTEAFF.

The chain employs TRBV5-1 and TRBJ2-1, with 7 bases matching TRBD2. CDR3 length equals 15 residues. CDR1 and CDR2 (germline): SGHRS, YFSETQ. V gave up 4 bases and J gave up 8 bases; unmatched junction bases: 12. CDR3 DNA sequence: TGCGCCAGCAGCACCGGCCCCGGGCTAGCGGATGAGCAGTTCTTC. It encodes CASSTGPGLADEQFF. The full variable domain, with the rest looked up from reference TRBV5-1 and TRBJ2-1, is KAGVTQTPRYLIKTRGQQVTLSCSPISGHRSVSWYQQTPGQGLQFLFEYFSETQRNKGNFPGRFSGRQFSNSRSEMNVSTLELGDSALYLCASSTGPGLADEQFFGPGTRLTVL.

The CDR3 sequence is CASSSRGGYTF. As DNA, the CDR3 is TGTGCCAGCAGCTCCAGGGGTGGCTACACCTTC. The V gene is TRBV5-4, the J gene TRBJ1-2, with a weak D call TRBD1 (6 bases). Germline assignment: CDR1 SGHNT and CDR2 YYREEE (reference sequence). V dropped 3 bases and J dropped 7 bases, with 7 bases sitting between them. This CDR3 has 11 amino acids.

The chain has TRBV7-9 and TRBJ1-3; D possibly corresponds to TRBD1 (6 bases). The germline V and J ends were trimmed by 3 bases and 5 bases, with 17 bases remaining between them. The CDR3 loop spans 16 amino acids. Germline CDR1 is SEHNR and CDR2 is FQNEAQ (reference sequence). CDR3 protein: CASSFNRDNGRNTIYF. The CDR3 DNA follows: TGTGCCAGCAGCTTTAACCGGGACAACGGTCGAAACACCATATATTTT.

The V gene is TRBV11-2, the J gene TRBJ1-4; TRBD1 aligns across 9 bases. The CDR3 extends over 16 amino acids. The V and J ends lost 5 bases and 7 bases, in that order; junction bases with no gene match: 11. Per germline, CDR1 SGHAT and CDR2 FQNNGV. CDR3 sequence reads: CASSVTDRGDAEKLFF. The CDR3 DNA reads TGTGCCAGCAGCGTAACCGACAGGGGGGACGCTGAAAAACTGTTTTTT.

The V and J genes are TRBV19 and TRBJ1-1; 7 nucleotides line up with TRBD1. The CDR3 runs 14 residues. Unmatched junction bases numbered 6, after V lost 4 bases and J lost 4 bases. Germline CDR1 is LNHDA and CDR2 is SQIVND (reference sequence). CDR3 DNA: TGTGCCAGTAGTACACAGACAGGGACCACTGAAGCTTTCTTT. As protein: CASSTQTGTTEAFF.

The rearrangement uses TRBV20-1 and TRBJ2-7; D ambiguous. Trimming took off 3 bases at V and 4 bases at J, with 7 bases between the two ends. The germline gives CDR1 DFQATT, CDR2 SNEGSKA (reference sequence). The CDR3 is made up of 11 amino acids. The chain's CDR3 is CSASTLYEQYF. CDR3 bases: TGCAGTGCTAGCACCCTTTACGAGCAGTACTTC.

This sequence joins TRBV19 and TRBJ1-3; D gene uncertain. CDR1 is LNHDA and CDR2 is SQIVND in the germline V gene (reference sequence). The CDR3 extends over 13 amino acids. Trimming removed 6 bases from V and 0 bases from J, with 6 bases in between. The CDR3 loop is CASRPSSGNTIYF. The CDR3 bases are TGTGCCAGTAGGCCATCCTCTGGAAACACCATATATTTT.

The chain has TRBV19 and TRBJ2-2, with 7 bases aligning to TRBD2. V trimming: 7 bases; J trimming: 2 bases; junction bases outside the gene matches: 4. This CDR3 comprises 14 residues. CDR1 and CDR2 from the germline V gene are LNHDA and SQIVND (reference sequence). The CDR3 reads CASMGGRNTGELFF. CDR3 nucleotide sequence: TGTGCCAGTATGGGAGGGCGAAACACCGGGGAGCTGTTTTTT.

V gene TRBV11-3 combines with J gene TRBJ1-6; 7 bases match TRBD1. Trimming at V came to 6 bases and at J to 6 bases, leaving 5 bases not matched to a gene. The CDR3 loop spans 14 amino acids. Germline V gene sequence: CDR1 SGHNT, CDR2 YENEEA. In DNA, the CDR3 is TGTGCCAGCAGTCCGGGACAGATTAATTCACCCCTCCACTTT. Protein product: CASSPGQINSPLHF.

The rearrangement uses TRBV5-6 and TRBJ1-1; 9 nucleotides agree with TRBD1. The ends lost 3 bases at V and 4 bases at J; junction bases unmatched: 4. Looked up from germline, CDR1 is SGHDT and CDR2 is YYEEEE. The CDR3 is 14 residues long. The chain's CDR3 is CASSSRQGVTEAFF. The CDR3 nucleotides are TGTGCCAGCAGCTCGCGACAGGGGGTCACTGAAGCTTTCTTT.

CDR3 residues: CASSLRGEMGRGGEKLFF. CDR3 DNA sequence: TGCGCCAGCAGCCTACGGGGGGAGATGGGCAGGGGCGGTGAAAAACTGTTTTTT. The chain carries TRBV4-1 and TRBJ1-4; D is perhaps TRBD1 (6 bases). The CDR3 runs 18 residues. V was cut by 4 bases and J by 7 bases, with 25 bases left in between. From germline, CDR1 is MGHRA and CDR2 YSYEKL.

This rearrangement joins TRBV4-3 to TRBJ1-1; D unresolved. This CDR3 has 14 residues. Trimming removed 3 bases from V and 4 bases from J, with 12 bases in between. Germline values: CDR1 LGHNA, CDR2 YSLEER. The CDR3 DNA reads TGCGCCAGCAGCCACCGCAAGGTTGGCACTGAAGCTTTCTTT. It translates to CASSHRKVGTEAFF.